This is a list of T cell receptor beta chains from one sample in a study of cytomegalovirus exposure and HLA in healthy donors. Sequencing used immunoSEQ multiplex PCR; TCRdb keeps in-frame clones, though not all of them. Of about 110,000 clones listed, around 85% are singletons. Sequencing input: PBMCs. The receptors were gathered from a young woman in good health and CMV-seronegative. Both conserved end residues are part of each CDR3. Each record gives: clone size, V gene, J gene, D gene, CDR3 DNA, CDR3 protein. D genes are given only for firm matches. A row's size may be missing; if present it is once, few, many or a size class.

few	TRBV25-1	TRBJ1-1	TRBD1	TGTGCCAGCAGTGGTCAGGGGGCGGATTGGGTCACTGAAGCTTTCTTT	CASSGQGADWVTEAFF
.	TRBV2	TRBJ2-1	TRBD2	TGTGCCAGCAGTGGGGGACTAGCGGGGTACAATGAGCAGTTCTTC	CASSGGLAGYNEQFF
once	TRBV6-1	TRBJ1-5	TRBD1	TGTGCCAGCAGCGCGGGACAGTATTATAATCAGCCCCAGCATTTT	CASSAGQYYNQPQHF
once	TRBV28	TRBJ1-2	.	TGTGCCAGCAGTCGACTCCAGACAGCACCCTATGGCTACACCTTC	CASSRLQTAPYGYTF
.	TRBV6-6	TRBJ2-7	.	TGTGCCAGCAGTGCCAGGCCCGAGGGCGACTACGAGCAGTACTTC	CASSARPEGDYEQYF
.	TRBV25-1	TRBJ2-1	TRBD2	TGTGCCAGCAGTGCTGAACGGACTAGCGGGGAGAGGGATGAGCAGTTCTTC	CASSAERTSGERDEQFF
.	TRBV9	TRBJ2-3	.	TGTGCCAGCAGCGATAACCCGCGGCACACAGATACGCAGTATTTT	CASSDNPRHTDTQYF
.	TRBV6-5	TRBJ1-5	.	TGTGCCAGCAGTCCCCGGACAGGCAATCAGCCCCAGCATTTT	CASSPRTGNQPQHF
few	TRBV6-1	TRBJ1-4	TRBD1	TGTGCCAGCAGTGAAGGGGGGACAGGGATGGGAAAAAGACTGTTTTTT	CASSEGGTGMGKRLFF
.	TRBV14	TRBJ1-4	TRBD1	TGTGCCAGCAGCCAAGGAAGGGGGCGGTTTGTAAACGAAAAACTGTTTTTT	CASSQGRGRFVNEKLFF
once	TRBV2	TRBJ2-1	.	TGTGCCAGCCATGACTATGGGGAGGACAATGAGCAGTTCTTC	CASHDYGEDNEQFF
.	TRBV25-1	TRBJ1-1	TRBD1	TGTGCCAGCAGCGGACAGGGGGCTAGGGGCACTGAAGCTTTCTTT	CASSGQGARGTEAFF
.	TRBV4-1	TRBJ1-1	.	TGCGCCAGCAGCCAAGCTAATGAAGCTTTCTTT	CASSQANEAFF
.	TRBV11-2	TRBJ2-5	.	TGTGCCAGCAGCTTGAGTCAGGGAGGACAAGAGACCCAGTACTTC	CASSLSQGGQETQYF
.	TRBV7-3	TRBJ2-5	TRBD2	TGTGCCAGCAGCTCAGACTTCACTCTAGGACTAGCGCGGATCACCCAGTACTTC	CASSSDFTLGLARITQYF
.	TRBV6-5	TRBJ1-2	TRBD1	TGTGCCAGCACCCAGGGGGGCGGCTACACCTTC	CASTQGGGYTF
.	TRBV5-1	TRBJ1-5	.	TGCGCCAGCAGTCCGGACAACAATCAGCCCCAGCATTTT	CASSPDNNQPQHF
.	TRBV28	TRBJ2-3	.	TGTGCCAGCATGAACAGGAACACAGATACGCAGTATTTT	CASMNRNTDTQYF
.	TRBV9	TRBJ1-1	TRBD1	TGTGCCAGCAGCGCCGTAAGACAGGGCACTGAAGCTTTCTTT	CASSAVRQGTEAFF
.	TRBV19	TRBJ2-3	.	TGTGCCAGTAGTAGGGCAGGGAGCACAGATACGCAGTATTTT	CASSRAGSTDTQYF
.	TRBV7-8	TRBJ2-1	.	TGTGCCAGCAGCTTATTGGCTAGCTCCTACAATGAGCAGTTCTTC	CASSLLASSYNEQFF
.	TRBV30	TRBJ1-2	.	TGTGCCTGGAGTGGAGGCAGGGGCTATGGCTACACCTTC	CAWSGGRGYGYTF
.	TRBV11-2	TRBJ2-2	TRBD1	TGTGCCAGCAGCTTGACAGGGGCGGTCGGGGAGCTGTTTTTT	CASSLTGAVGELFF
.	TRBV18	TRBJ2-7	TRBD1	TGTGCCAGCTCACCGACAGGGGGAGCCTACGAGCAGTACTTC	CASSPTGGAYEQYF
.	TRBV27	TRBJ2-7	TRBD1	TGTGCCAGCAGTTTATCGGGGGGGACAGGGGTCTACGAGCAGTACTTC	CASSLSGGTGVYEQYF
.	TRBV19	TRBJ2-7	TRBD1	TGTGCCAGTAGCGAAACAGGGGGCGGTGGGCAGTACTTC	CASSETGGGGQYF
.	TRBV11-2	TRBJ2-1	TRBD2	TGTGCCAGTGACCGGGACTATTCCAATGAGCAGTTCTTC	CASDRDYSNEQFF
.	TRBV19	TRBJ2-1	.	TGTGCCAGCTCACAGGGACGATTACACATTGAGCAGTTCTTC	CASSQGRLHIEQFF
.	TRBV19	TRBJ1-6	.	TGTGCCAGTAGCCTACAGCCCGAGGGTTCACCCCTCCACTTT	CASSLQPEGSPLHF
.	TRBV7-3	TRBJ2-1	.	TGTGCCAGCAGCTTAAGTCAGGGGCACGAGCAGTTCTTC	CASSLSQGHEQFF
.	TRBV27	TRBJ2-6	.	TGTGCCAGCAGCTACTCTGGGGCCAACGTCCTGACTTTC	CASSYSGANVLTF
.	TRBV5-1	TRBJ1-4	TRBD1	TGCGCCAGCAGCCCCGGCGGGACAGGGGCTAATGAAAAACTGTTTTTT	CASSPGGTGANEKLFF
.	TRBV9	TRBJ2-3	.	TGTGCCAGCAGCGTAGCATCAGGGGCTGAAGATACGCAGTATTTT	CASSVASGAEDTQYF
.	TRBV2	TRBJ2-2	TRBD2	TGTGCCAGCAGTGACAGCGGGGTGAACACCGGGGAGCTGTTTTTT	CASSDSGVNTGELFF
.	TRBV18	TRBJ1-1	.	TGTGCCAGCTCACCACCGTTTGGGCCCGGGGGTAACACTGAAGCTTTCTTT	CASSPPFGPGGNTEAFF
.	TRBV27	TRBJ2-7	TRBD1	TGTGCCAGCAGTTTCCGGGACAGGGGCTACGAGCAGTACTTC	CASSFRDRGYEQYF